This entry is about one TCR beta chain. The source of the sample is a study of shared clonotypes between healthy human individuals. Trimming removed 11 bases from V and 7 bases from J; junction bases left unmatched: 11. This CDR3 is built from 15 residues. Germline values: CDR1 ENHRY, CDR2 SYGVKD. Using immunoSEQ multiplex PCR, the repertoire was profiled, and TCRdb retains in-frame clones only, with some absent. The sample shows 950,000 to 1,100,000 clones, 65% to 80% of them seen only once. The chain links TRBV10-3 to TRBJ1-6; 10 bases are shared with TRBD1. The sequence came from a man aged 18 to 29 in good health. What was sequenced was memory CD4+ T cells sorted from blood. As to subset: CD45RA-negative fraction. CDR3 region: CAASREGQGNSPLHF. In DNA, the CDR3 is TGTGCCGCCAGCCGCGAGGGACAGGGGAATTCACCCCTCCACTTT.